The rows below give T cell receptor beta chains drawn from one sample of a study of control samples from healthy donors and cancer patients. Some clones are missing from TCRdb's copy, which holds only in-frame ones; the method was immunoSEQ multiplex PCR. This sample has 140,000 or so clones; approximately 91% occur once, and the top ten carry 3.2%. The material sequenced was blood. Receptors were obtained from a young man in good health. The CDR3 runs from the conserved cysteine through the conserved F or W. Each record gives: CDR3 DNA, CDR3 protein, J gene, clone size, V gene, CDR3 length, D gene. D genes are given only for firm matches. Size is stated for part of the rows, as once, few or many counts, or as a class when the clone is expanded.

DNA: TGTGCCAGCAGCCAAGATGGGGGCGGCTACACCTTC
CDR3: CASSQDGGGYTF
J: TRBJ1-2
size: -
V: TRBV3-1/TRBV3-2
length: 12
D: -

DNA: TGTGCCAGTAGTCCAGGGCAGGCCTCCTACGAGCAGTACTTC
CDR3: CASSPGQASYEQYF
J: TRBJ2-7
size: -
V: TRBV19
length: 14
D: -

DNA: TGTGCCATCAGTGAGTCGGGGGAGCAGCAGCCCCAGCATTTT
CDR3: CAISESGEQQPQHF
J: TRBJ1-5
size: -
V: TRBV10-3
length: 14
D: -

DNA: TGTGCCAGCAGCTTCGGACGGACGAATTCCTACGAGCAGTACTTC
CDR3: CASSFGRTNSYEQYF
J: TRBJ2-7
size: -
V: TRBV5-8
length: 15
D: -

DNA: TGTGCCAGCAGCCTGTCGGGGGGGGGCACTGAAGCTTTCTTT
CDR3: CASSLSGGGTEAFF
J: TRBJ1-1
size: -
V: TRBV7-8
length: 14
D: -

DNA: TGTGCCAGTAGTAGGGGCTCCTACGAGCAGTACTTC
CDR3: CASSRGSYEQYF
J: TRBJ2-7
size: few
V: TRBV19
length: 12
D: -

DNA: TGTGCCAGCGTCAGAAATGGGGCTTTTAATGAAAAACTGTTTTTT
CDR3: CASVRNGAFNEKLFF
J: TRBJ1-4
size: -
V: TRBV28
length: 15
D: -

DNA: TGTGCCAGCAGCGTAGATGTGGCGGCCCATAATTCACCCCTCCACTTT
CDR3: CASSVDVAAHNSPLHF
J: TRBJ1-6
size: -
V: TRBV9
length: 16
D: -

DNA: TGTGCCAGCAGCTTAGAGGACAGGGGAGCCTACGAGCAGTACTTC
CDR3: CASSLEDRGAYEQYF
J: TRBJ2-7
size: -
V: TRBV7-2
length: 15
D: TRBD1

DNA: TGCGCCAGCAGCCAAGCTCCCGGGACCTACAATGAGCAGTTCTTC
CDR3: CASSQAPGTYNEQFF
J: TRBJ2-1
size: -
V: TRBV4-1
length: 15
D: -

DNA: TGTGCCAGCAATCAAGGGACTAACTATGGCTACACCTTC
CDR3: CASNQGTNYGYTF
J: TRBJ1-2
size: -
V: TRBV7-9
length: 13
D: -

DNA: TGTGCCAGCACCACCGACCGATCCAGGCGGGGCTACACCTTC
CDR3: CASTTDRSRRGYTF
J: TRBJ1-2
size: -
V: TRBV5-6
length: 14
D: -

DNA: TGCGCCAGCTCGGACAGGACGAACACTGAAGCTTTCTTT
CDR3: CASSDRTNTEAFF
J: TRBJ1-1
size: -
V: TRBV5-1
length: 13
D: TRBD1

DNA: TGTGCCAGCAGCTTAGGCAACACCAACACTGAAGCTTTCTTT
CDR3: CASSLGNTNTEAFF
J: TRBJ1-1
size: once
V: TRBV7-9
length: 14
D: -

DNA: TGTGCCAGCAGTTCCTCGGGGGGCGCTCGGGGAAACACCATATATTTT
CDR3: CASSSSGGARGNTIYF
J: TRBJ1-3
size: -
V: TRBV28
length: 16
D: -

DNA: TGTGCCAGCAGCTTGGACCCCGGGACTAGCCTATACGAGCAGTACTTC
CDR3: CASSLDPGTSLYEQYF
J: TRBJ2-7
size: -
V: TRBV7-2
length: 16
D: TRBD2

DNA: TGTGCCAGCAGTACGACAGCCACTGAAGCTTTCTTT
CDR3: CASSTTATEAFF
J: TRBJ1-1
size: -
V: TRBV28
length: 12
D: -

DNA: TGTGCCAGCAGCTTAGGAGCGCAGGGGCACTATGGCTACACCTTC
CDR3: CASSLGAQGHYGYTF
J: TRBJ1-2
size: -
V: TRBV7-9
length: 15
D: -

DNA: TGTGCCAGTAGTATAGATCCGACAGGCCCAGGAAACACCATATATTTT
CDR3: CASSIDPTGPGNTIYF
J: TRBJ1-3
size: once
V: TRBV19
length: 16
D: -

DNA: TGTGCCAGCAGCTCCGGTGAACTGCTAAACTATGGCTACACCTTC
CDR3: CASSSGELLNYGYTF
J: TRBJ1-2
size: -
V: TRBV9
length: 15
D: -

DNA: TGTGCCTGGAGTGAAAGGGTAGGGCTCGCTAATGAAAAACTGTTTTTT
CDR3: CAWSERVGLANEKLFF
J: TRBJ1-4
size: -
V: TRBV30
length: 16
D: -

DNA: TGTGCCAGCAGTGAACGTTCCGTTGGAAACACCATATATTTT
CDR3: CASSERSVGNTIYF
J: TRBJ1-3
size: -
V: TRBV6-1
length: 14
D: -

DNA: TGTGCCAGCAGCCAAGAACCGACCACTGAAGCTTTCTTT
CDR3: CASSQEPTTEAFF
J: TRBJ1-1
size: -
V: TRBV14
length: 13
D: -

DNA: TGTGCCAGCAGCTGGGAGGGGGGAACTGAAGCTTTCTTT
CDR3: CASSWEGGTEAFF
J: TRBJ1-1
size: -
V: TRBV13
length: 13
D: -

DNA: TGTGCCACCAGCAGAGATCAGTCCCGACCCCAGCATTTT
CDR3: CATSRDQSRPQHF
J: TRBJ1-5
size: -
V: TRBV15
length: 13
D: -

DNA: TGTGCCAGCAGTCGCCTATTTCTGTTAGCGGATAACACAGATACGCAGTATTTT
CDR3: CASSRLFLLADNTDTQYF
J: TRBJ2-3
size: once
V: TRBV28
length: 18
D: -

DNA: TGTGCCAGTAGTATAGAAGGAGTGAGCACCGGGGAGCTGTTTTTT
CDR3: CASSIEGVSTGELFF
J: TRBJ2-2
size: -
V: TRBV19
length: 15
D: -

DNA: TGCGCCAGCAGCTTGGGGGCTAGCGGGGGTGGATACGAGCAGTACTTC
CDR3: CASSLGASGGGYEQYF
J: TRBJ2-7
size: -
V: TRBV5-1
length: 16
D: TRBD2

DNA: TGTGCCACCAGTGACTCCGGGACAGTAAGCACAGATACGCAGTATTTT
CDR3: CATSDSGTVSTDTQYF
J: TRBJ2-3
size: -
V: TRBV24-1
length: 16
D: TRBD1

DNA: TGTGCCAGCAGCTTAAATTGGGGGGCGACAGATACGCAGTATTTT
CDR3: CASSLNWGATDTQYF
J: TRBJ2-3
size: -
V: TRBV11-2
length: 15
D: -

DNA: TGTGCCAGCAGCGGGGGGTTCGGAGACATTCAGTACTTC
CDR3: CASSGGFGDIQYF
J: TRBJ2-4
size: -
V: TRBV6-5
length: 13
D: TRBD2

DNA: TGTGCCAGCAGCCATCCTCTAGCGGGGGGGTACAATGAGCAGTTCTTC
CDR3: CASSHPLAGGYNEQFF
J: TRBJ2-1
size: -
V: TRBV3-1/TRBV3-2
length: 16
D: TRBD2

DNA: TGCAGTGCTAGAGATCGCCAGGGGCAGTACTTC
CDR3: CSARDRQGQYF
J: TRBJ2-7
size: -
V: TRBV20-1
length: 11
D: -

DNA: TGTGCCAGCAGCTTAGAAGTCACAGATACGCTGTATTTT
CDR3: CASSLEVTDTLYF
J: TRBJ2-3
size: -
V: TRBV11-2
length: 13
D: -

DNA: TGTGCCAGCAGTGAAGGACCTACCTATAATTCACCCCTCCACTTT
CDR3: CASSEGPTYNSPLHF
J: TRBJ1-6
size: -
V: TRBV2
length: 15
D: -

DNA: TGTGCCAGCAGTTTGGGACCCGCGGGTGGGGGCTATGGCTACACCTTC
CDR3: CASSLGPAGGGYGYTF
J: TRBJ1-2
size: -
V: TRBV27
length: 16
D: -

DNA: TGTGCCTGGAGTACAGGGGTTCGTACGCAGTATTTT
CDR3: CAWSTGVRTQYF
J: TRBJ2-3
size: -
V: TRBV30
length: 12
D: TRBD1

DNA: TGTGCCAGCAGCTTGGCCGCGGGGCGGGGTGGCTACACCTTC
CDR3: CASSLAAGRGGYTF
J: TRBJ1-2
size: -
V: TRBV5-6
length: 14
D: -

DNA: TGTGCCAGCATCCTCGACAGGGTCCGTGGAAACACCATATATTTT
CDR3: CASILDRVRGNTIYF
J: TRBJ1-3
size: -
V: TRBV5-5
length: 15
D: TRBD1

DNA: TGTGCCAGCAGTTTAGTTTTGCGGCAGGGTACATCGACACCCCTCCACTTT
CDR3: CASSLVLRQGTSTPLHF
J: TRBJ1-6
size: -
V: TRBV27
length: 17
D: -

DNA: TGTGCCAGTACCAGGACAGGGAACGGCGAGCAGTACTTC
CDR3: CASTRTGNGEQYF
J: TRBJ2-7
size: -
V: TRBV19
length: 13
D: TRBD1

DNA: TGCAGCGTTGAGAGTAGGGAGGGGACCTTC
CDR3: CSVESREGTF
J: TRBJ1-2
size: few
V: TRBV29-1
length: 10
D: -

DNA: TGTGCCAGCAGCGTAGAACTAGCGGGGGGAGTGAACACCGGGGAGCTGTTTTTT
CDR3: CASSVELAGGVNTGELFF
J: TRBJ2-2
size: -
V: TRBV9
length: 18
D: TRBD2

DNA: TGTGCCAGCAGTTACGGGGGACACAGCACAGATACGCAGTATTTT
CDR3: CASSYGGHSTDTQYF
J: TRBJ2-3
size: -
V: TRBV6-5
length: 15
D: -

DNA: TGTGCCAGCAGCCCTATTGTATCGGGACTTAGGCCATCGATGGGTGAAAAACTGTTTTTT
CDR3: CASSPIVSGLRPSMGEKLFF
J: TRBJ1-4
size: -
V: TRBV28
length: 20
D: -

DNA: TGTGCCAGCAGGGGGAGTCCCGCCTACAATGAGCAGTTCTTC
CDR3: CASRGSPAYNEQFF
J: TRBJ2-1
size: -
V: TRBV7-9
length: 14
D: -

DNA: TGTGCCAGTAGTCCAAGGACTAGCGGGTCCTATAGGGATACGCAGTATTTT
CDR3: CASSPRTSGSYRDTQYF
J: TRBJ2-3
size: -
V: TRBV19
length: 17
D: TRBD2

DNA: TGTGCCAGCAGCTTGGCCTTGGCAGCTAACTATGGCTACACCTTC
CDR3: CASSLALAANYGYTF
J: TRBJ1-2
size: once
V: TRBV5-6
length: 15
D: -